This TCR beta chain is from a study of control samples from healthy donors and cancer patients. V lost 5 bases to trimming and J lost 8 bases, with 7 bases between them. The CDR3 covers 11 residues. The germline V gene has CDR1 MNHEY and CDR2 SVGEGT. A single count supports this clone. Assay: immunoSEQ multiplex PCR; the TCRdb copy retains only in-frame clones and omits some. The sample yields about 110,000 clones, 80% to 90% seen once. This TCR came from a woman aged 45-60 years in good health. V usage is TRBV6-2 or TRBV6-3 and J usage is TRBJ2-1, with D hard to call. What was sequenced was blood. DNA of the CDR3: TGTGCCAGCAGTAAACATGATGAGCAGTTCTTC. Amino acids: CASSKHDEQFF.